Following are 20 T cell receptor beta chains from one sample sequenced in a study of blood T cells in healthy people across ages. Next came a second PCR, run for about 6 to 12 cycles, which used a sample-barcoded 5' primer along with a J-beta primer mix. TCRdb passed the 5' RACE reads through MiXCR, listing each CDR3 protein once. Among some 1,800,000 distinct CDR3 sequences listed, 35% to 50% were seen once. Sequenced: blood. The receptors come from a human donor in good health.

The chain carries TRBV6-6 and TRBJ1-3; D gene ambiguous. Between the trimmed V and J ends, which lost 4 bases and 0 bases, there was a span of 7 bases. CDR1 and CDR2 from the germline V gene are MNHNY and SVGAGI (reference sequence). The CDR3 covers 14 residues. The CDR3 loop reads CASSFGISGNTIYF. CDR3 bases: TGTGCCAGCAGTTTCGGAATCTCTGGAAACACCATATATTTT.

The chain has TRBV5-1 and TRBJ2-7; TRBD2 matches at 9 bases. This CDR3 has 17 amino acids. Trimming took 2 bases from V and 3 from J; bases not matched to a gene: 12. The germline gives CDR1 SGHRS, CDR2 YFSETQ. As DNA, the CDR3 is TGCGCCAGCAGCTTCTTCCCACGACTAGCGGAACACTACGAGCAGTACTTC. Translating it yields CASSFFPRLAEHYEQYF.

For this clonotype: Sequence at one end of the junction differs from germline and may be a read error. V and J are TRBV4-2 and TRBJ2-5; 8 nucleotides align to TRBD1. The CDR3 spans 16 residues. Germline V gene sequence: CDR1 LGHNA, CDR2 YNFKEQ. CDR3 amino acids: CAGSQGNFYRGETQYF. In nucleotides, the CDR3 is TGTGCCGGCAGCCAAGGCAATTTCTACAGGGGGGAGACCCAGTACTTC.

The chain joins TRBV5-1 to TRBJ2-1, with D maybe TRBD2 (7 bases). Trimming took 7 bases from V and 5 from J, leaving 16 bases between them. This CDR3 has 14 amino acids. Germline loops: CDR1 SGHRS, CDR2 YFSETQ. CDR3 amino acids: CASRRGGIDNEQFF. The CDR3 coding sequence is TGCGCCAGCCGTAGGGGGGGCATCGACAATGAGCAGTTCTTC.

The chain links TRBV3-1 to TRBJ1-2; D is unresolved. Trimming pared 1 base from V and 3 bases from J, leaving 9 bases between. Germline V gene data show CDR1 as LGHDT and CDR2 as YNNKEL (reference sequence). This CDR3 spans 14 amino acids. CDR3 DNA sequence: TGTGCCAGCAGCCAAGGGCAGCTACACTATGGCTACACCTTC. It specifies CASSQGQLHYGYTF.

Turning to this clonotype: Since a much larger clone is just one base distant, this may be a read error. CDR3 in DNA: TGTGCCAGCTCACCGCCGACTGGCGGGGACTACAATGAGCAGTTCTTC. This translates into CASSPPTGGDYNEQFF. The chain recombines TRBV18 with TRBJ2-1; possible D gene TRBD2, 6 bases. This CDR3 spans 16 amino acids. With 3 bases removed from V and 3 bases from J, the gap between germline ends came to 15 bases. Germline loops: CDR1 KGHSH, CDR2 LQKENI. Filled out from reference TRBV18 and TRBJ2-1, the complete variable domain reads NAGVMQNPRHLVRRRGQEARLRCSPMKGHSHVYWYRQLPEEGLKFMVYLQKENIIDESGMPKERFSAEFPKEGPSILRIQQVVRGDSAAYFCASSPPTGGDYNEQFFGPGTRLTVL.

This clonotype was recorded only once. CDR3 region: CASSSDSHYGYTF. Written as DNA, the CDR3 is TGTGCCAGCAGTTCCGACTCGCACTATGGCTACACCTTC. J is TRBJ1-2 and V is TRBV6-2 or TRBV6-3, with unresolved D. Germline lookup yields CDR1 MNHEY and CDR2 SVGEGT. V gave up 4 bases and J gave up 3 bases, with 9 bases separating them. This CDR3 comprises 13 residues.

The genes are TRBV12-3 or TRBV12-4 and TRBJ1-2; a weak D match, TRBD1 (5 bases). This CDR3 is 12 amino acids long. V lost 10 bases and J lost 4, with 13 bases in between. As DNA, the CDR3 is TGTGCCACCCTGGGGCGTGGCTATGGCTACACCTTC. Translation: CATLGRGYGYTF.

Turning to this clonotype: At one end, the junction sequence differs from germline, possibly due to a read error. As DNA, the CDR3 is TGCAGTGCTCCCGCCAACGGTCAAGAAACCCAGTACTTC. Translated: CSAPANGQETQYF. The chain links TRBV20-1 to TRBJ2-5; D ambiguous. This CDR3 has 13 residues. Germline V gene data show CDR1 as DFQATT and CDR2 as SNEGSKA (reference sequence).

This clonotype came up a few times. This chain connects TRBV20-1 to TRBJ2-7; 7 bases fit TRBD2. This CDR3 contains 11 residues. From germline, CDR1 is DFQATT and CDR2 SNEGSKA (reference sequence). Trimming removed 5 bases from V and 6 bases from J; junction bases left unmatched: 4. Here the CDR3 DNA reads TGCAGTGCTGGACTAGAGGGCGAGCAGTACTTC. Its protein is CSAGLEGEQYF.

This clonotype was counted a few times. J is TRBJ2-7 and V is TRBV10-3; weak D call: TRBD1 (5 bases). The CDR3 totals 13 residues. Per germline, CDR1 ENHRY and CDR2 SYGVKD. The V end was cut by 3 bases, the J end by 5 bases, with 11 bases between. In DNA, the CDR3 is TGTGCCATCAGTGATAGGCAGGGTAACGAGCAGTACTTC. The encoded protein is CAISDRQGNEQYF.

The V and J genes are TRBV16 and TRBJ2-5; D is possibly TRBD2 (6 bases). Per germline, CDR1 KGHSY and CDR2 FQNENV. The CDR3 runs to 12 residues. Trimming took off 1 base at V and 11 bases at J, with 11 bases between the two ends. CDR3 region: CASSQYGGEQYF. The CDR3 nucleotides read TGTGCCAGCAGCCAATACGGGGGAGAGCAGTACTTC.

This clonotype has only a few counts. The rearrangement uses TRBV7-2 and TRBJ2-7; D uncertain. Germline V gives CDR1 SGHTA, CDR2 FQGNSA. V dropped 4 bases and J dropped 0 bases, with 16 bases sitting between them. The CDR3 consists of 16 residues. CDR3 bases: TGTGCCAGCAGCTCCCCCGTGATCCCTAGCTCCTACGAGCAGTACTTC. As protein: CASSSPVIPSSYEQYF.

Notes on this clonotype: The CDR3 ends on some other residue instead of the conserved phenylalanine or tryptophan, so this is likely a read error. V usage is TRBV9 and J usage is TRBJ2-1, with TRBD1 matching over 8 bases. CDR1 and CDR2 (germline): SGDLS, YYNGEE. Losses at the gene ends were 1 base for V and 8 bases for J; bases not matched to a gene: 5. CDR3 size: 14 residues. CDR3 nucleotide sequence: TGTGCCAGCAGCGTAACCGGACAGGGCTATGAGCAGTTCGTC. This gives the protein CASSVTGQGYEQFV.

This clonotype was seen more than once but under ten times. The CDR3 DNA reads TGTGCCAGCAGCCGAATCCGGGACAGTTCCTACGAGCAGTACTTC. Translated, it gives CASSRIRDSSYEQYF. This chain connects TRBV5-6 to TRBJ2-7; TRBD1 matches at 7 bases. Germline loops: CDR1 SGHDT, CDR2 YYEEEE. This CDR3 is built from 15 residues. The V and J ends lost 4 bases and 1 base, in that order; junction bases with no gene match: 8.

The chain has TRBV4-1 and TRBJ2-7, with D maybe TRBD1 (5 bases). CDR3 length: 14 residues. Germline V gives CDR1 MGHRA, CDR2 YSYEKL. V was shortened by 0 bases and J by 7 bases, with 13 bases between the two germline ends. This CDR3 reads CASSQDPGLREQYF. The CDR3 DNA is TGCGCCAGCAGCCAAGATCCAGGGTTGAGGGAGCAGTACTTC.

This clonotype was recorded many times. The rearrangement joins TRBV10-3 to TRBJ2-7; TRBD2 might be the D (5 bases). Germline CDR1 ENHRY, CDR2 SYGVKD. The CDR3 spans 13 residues. V shed 0 bases and J shed 7 bases, with 10 bases lying between them. This CDR3 is CAISESGSREQYF. In DNA, the CDR3 is TGTGCCATCAGTGAGTCTGGGAGTCGGGAGCAGTACTTC.

This clonotype has at least ten counts. This chain links TRBV10-3 with TRBJ2-3, with 9 nucleotides matching TRBD1. Per the germline V gene, CDR1 is ENHRY and CDR2 is SYGVKD. Trimming took 8 bases from V and 2 from J; bases not matched to a gene: 2. The CDR3 contains 13 residues. Here the CDR3 DNA reads TGTGCCATCGGGGACAGGGTCACAGATACGCAGTATTTT. Its protein product is CAIGDRVTDTQYF.

The chain carries TRBV3-1 and TRBJ1-2; D possibly corresponds to TRBD1 (5 bases). Germline V gives CDR1 LGHDT, CDR2 YNNKEL (reference sequence). The CDR3 is 15 residues long. The V end was cut by 0 bases, the J end by 4 bases, with 12 bases between. The DNA of the CDR3 is TGTGCCAGCAGCCAAGATTATCGGCAGGGCTATGGCTACACCTTC. It encodes CASSQDYRQGYGYTF.

This clonotype was counted between two and nine times. This chain joins TRBV12-3 or TRBV12-4 and TRBJ1-5, with D possibly being TRBD1 (5 bases). V shed 5 bases and J shed 2 bases, with 13 bases lying between them. There are 15 residues in the CDR3. The CDR3 DNA reads TGTGCCAGCAGTCTACAGGTCGGGGGCAATCAGCCCCAGCATTTT. Translated: CASSLQVGGNQPQHF.